This TCR beta chain stems from a study of shared clonotypes between healthy human individuals. On the study more broadly: Donors were a couple of women and a few men aged 18 to 49. Study findings and constraints: Across a handful of donors, naive CD4 shared roughly 5.2%, naive CD8 approximately 3.5%, memory CD4 2.3%, memory CD8 0.4%. Enrolling few donors narrowed the genetic and exposure-history diversity that was represented.

TCRdb's copy holds only in-frame clones and misses some; the assay was immunoSEQ multiplex PCR. The table has approximately 620,000 clones, more than 95% seen once. To note about this clone: Its antigen is not known.

Every one of the donors was a Caucasian adult that lived in Nashville, Tennessee. The CDR3 sequence is 15 residues long. Between the trimmed V and J ends, which lost 3 bases and 4 bases, there was a span of 15 bases. Germline-derived CDR1 and CDR2 are LNHNV and YYDKDF (reference sequence). The source material was naive CD4+ T cells sorted from blood. Subset specified: CD45RA+ positively selected. This clonotype originated in a woman under 40 in good health. V usage is TRBV15 and J usage is TRBJ1-1; TRBD1 is a possible D gene (5 bases). The CDR3 DNA sequence: TGTGCCACCAGCAGGAAAGGGACCGCGGTCACTGAAGCTTTCTTT. As protein: CATSRKGTAVTEAFF.